This T cell receptor (beta chain) was retrieved from a study of T cells after posttransplantation cyclophosphamide. The method was immunoSEQ multiplex PCR; TCRdb's version includes in-frame clones alone and lacks a portion of them. Counted here are tens of thousands of clones, approximately 90% occurring once; the ten biggest clones make up 3% to 3.5%. V gave up 2 bases and J gave up 2 bases; unmatched junction bases: 4. CDR1 and CDR2 (germline): MNHEY, SVGAGI. This CDR3 has 15 amino acids. The related graft donor's blood sample was taken on the day of bone marrow donation. This TCR was recovered from a woman between 45 and 60 years old in good health and a related stem cell transplant donor. The chain couples TRBV6-5 to TRBJ1-1; 8 nucleotides align to TRBD1. The specimen was PBMCs. Here the CDR3 DNA reads TGTGCCAGCAGTTACCTACAGGGGGTAAACACTGAAGCTTTCTTT. This sequence encodes CASSYLQGVNTEAFF.